This T cell receptor beta chain emerged from a study of blood T cell repertoires in COVID-19. Study-level background: Specimens from acute and convalescent COVID-19 originated in the United States, Italy and Spain. T cells, B-cell-depleted T cells, or PBMCs provided the cDNA or gDNA that served as material.

While infection was still active, Seattle patients were enrolled and then followed longitudinally. V shed 2 bases and J shed 8 bases, with 9 bases lying between them. Germline loops: CDR1 KGHDR, CDR2 SFDVKD. The CDR3 has 13 amino acids. Per the original methods: Reference gene primers were amplified, and this amplification served to estimate nucleated cell counts. Produced via immunoSEQ multiplex PCR; TCRdb's table is partial and in-frame only. D and trimming come from the DNA, and the V and J calls and clone size come from that table. The sample consists of 500,000 to 600,000 clones, about 88% of them appearing once.

The rearrangement uses TRBV24-1 and TRBJ2-1; the D is unclear. This sequence was found in a woman between 50 and 59 years old with COVID-19, enrolled during active disease. Input material: peripheral blood. CDR3 sequence: CATSDSYRHEQFF. The DNA for the CDR3 is TGTGCCACCAGTGATTCTTACAGACATGAGCAGTTCTTC.